These 20 T cell receptor beta chains were all obtained from the same sample, sequenced in a study of blood T cell repertoires in COVID-19. Assay used: immunoSEQ multiplex PCR; TCRdb lists only in-frame clones, some missing. The sample yields under 200,000 clones, roughly nine tenths seen once. The specimen sequenced was peripheral blood. These TCRs come from a woman aged 80 or older in a cohort sampled during active or convalescent COVID-19.

The rearrangement joins TRBV30 to TRBJ1-5, with unresolved D. The CDR3 has 13 residues. With 1 base removed from V and 4 bases from J, the gap between germline ends came to 8 bases. Germline V lookup: CDR1 GTSNPN, CDR2 SVGIG (reference sequence). The CDR3 here is CAWSAQLNQPQHF. The CDR3 coding sequence is TGTGCCTGGAGTGCCCAGTTGAATCAGCCCCAGCATTTT. The whole variable domain, filled in from reference TRBV30 and TRBJ1-5, reads SQTIHQWPATLVQPVGSPLSLECTVEGTSNPNLYWYRQAAGRGLQLLFYSVGIGQISSEVPQNLSASRPQDRQFILSSKKLLLSDSGFYLCAWSAQLNQPQHFGDGTRLSIL.

This clone was seen more than once but under ten times. The V gene is TRBV7-9, the J gene TRBJ2-1; TRBD2 matches 9 bases. The V and J ends lost 5 bases and 15 bases, in that order; junction bases with no gene match: 11. This CDR3 is built from 13 residues. Germline loops: CDR1 SEHNR, CDR2 FQNEAQ (reference sequence). The CDR3 protein is CASSQSSGGGPFF. CDR3 bases: TGTGCCAGCAGCCAAAGTAGCGGGGGCGGTCCGTTCTTC.

This rearrangement joins TRBV2 to TRBJ2-3; D might be TRBD2 (5 bases). The CDR3 is made up of 14 amino acids. V was trimmed by 7 bases and J by 2 bases, leaving 13 bases between them. Germline-derived CDR1 and CDR2 are SNHLY and FYNNEI. CDR3 nucleotides: TGTGCCAGCACTCCGGGAAGGAACACAGATACGCAGTATTTT. This translates into CASTPGRNTDTQYF. The variable domain in full, with the rest retrieved from reference TRBV2 and TRBJ2-3, is EPEVTQTPSHQVTQMGQEVILRCVPISNHLYFYWYRQILGQKVEFLVSFYNNEISEKSEIFDDQFSVERPDGSNFTLKIRSTKLEDSAMYFCASTPGRNTDTQYFGPGTRLTVL.

The rearrangement joins TRBV7-2 to TRBJ2-1; 8 bases map to TRBD2. The germline V gene encodes CDR1 SGHTA and CDR2 FQGNSA. V lost 1 base, J lost 6 bases, and 2 bases stayed unmatched. CDR3 length equals 14 residues. CDR3 DNA: TGTGCCAGCAGCTTAGGCGGGAGGTCCAATGAGCAGTTCTTC. Its translation is CASSLGGRSNEQFF.

This chain joins TRBV30 and TRBJ2-4; TRBD1 matches 7 bases. The CDR3 totals 14 residues. Germline V gene sequence: CDR1 GTSNPN, CDR2 SVGIG (reference sequence). V trimming: 5 bases; J trimming: 3 bases; junction bases outside the gene matches: 7. This CDR3 is CAWGDSWSKNIQYF. The DNA for the CDR3 is TGTGCCTGGGGGGACAGTTGGAGCAAAAACATTCAGTACTTC.

The chain joins TRBV2 to TRBJ2-3, with 10 bases aligning to TRBD2. The CDR3 contains 16 residues. Germline V gene lookup returns CDR1 SNHLY and CDR2 FYNNEI. V trimming: 7 bases; J trimming: 5 bases; junction bases outside the gene matches: 12. CDR3 region: CASKSGGANGGDTQYF. The CDR3 coding sequence is TGTGCCAGCAAAAGCGGGGGGGCAAACGGCGGAGATACGCAGTATTTT.

The gene calls are TRBV7-2 and TRBJ1-4, with TRBD1 as a possible D gene (5 bases). The CDR3 extends over 14 amino acids. Trimming removed 4 bases at V and 8 bases at J, with 14 bases between. Germline CDR1 is SGHTA and CDR2 is FQGNSA. DNA for the CDR3: TGTGCCAGCAGCTCCGGGAGGGGTGGGGAAAAACTGTTTTTT. Its translation is CASSSGRGGEKLFF.

Comment on this clone: At the DNA level, this CDR3 is encoded by other sequences in the same sample as well. The V gene is TRBV5-1, the J gene TRBJ1-2; possible D gene TRBD1, 6 bases. The CDR3 is 14 amino acids. The V gene lost 1 base and the J gene lost 2 bases, with 9 bases spanning the gap. CDR1 is SGHRS and CDR2 is YFSETQ in the germline V gene. CDR3 loop: CASSLLQGNYGYTF. The DNA for the CDR3 is TGCGCCAGCAGCTTGTTGCAGGGGAACTATGGCTACACCTTC.

The CDR3, as DNA: TGTGCCAGCAGCTTAGCTAGAGCGGGGGGCTACAATGAGCAGTTCTTC. This sequence encodes CASSLARAGGYNEQFF. The rearrangement joins TRBV7-6 to TRBJ2-1, with 9 bases matching TRBD2. This CDR3 has 16 residues. Germline V gives CDR1 SGHVS, CDR2 FNYEAQ. V lost 0 bases to trimming and J lost 3 bases; unmatched junction nucleotides: 3.

This chain uses TRBV5-1 with TRBJ2-1, with TRBD2 identical over 15 bases. V was pared by 0 bases and J by 9 bases, with 10 bases of the junction left unmatched. Germline CDR1 is SGHRS and CDR2 is YFSETQ. The CDR3 runs to 18 residues. The CDR3 sequence is CASSLVGLAGGPWVEQFF. DNA for the CDR3: TGCGCCAGCAGCTTGGTAGGACTAGCGGGAGGGCCTTGGGTTGAGCAGTTCTTC.

The rearrangement uses TRBV24-1 and TRBJ2-1; 7 bases line up with TRBD1. The CDR3 consists of 14 residues. The J segment lost 6 bases and the V segment lost 5 bases, leaving 6 bases of the junction unmatched. Germline lookup yields CDR1 KGHDR and CDR2 SFDVKD. The CDR3 DNA reads TGTGCCACCAGTGCCAGGGGGTCAGGCAATGAGCAGTTCTTC. It yields the protein CATSARGSGNEQFF.

This clone showed up just once. The V call is TRBV5-1, the J call TRBJ2-1, with D possibly TRBD2 on 6 matching bases. The germline V gene encodes CDR1 SGHRS and CDR2 YFSETQ. Deletions cut 1 base from V and 5 bases from J, with 10 bases between. The CDR3 covers 14 residues. The CDR3: CASSLKRRDNEQFF. The CDR3 bases are TGCGCCAGCAGCTTGAAGAGGAGGGACAATGAGCAGTTCTTC.

Comments on this clone: One junction end does not reproduce the germline sequence, and a read error may be involved. As DNA, the CDR3 is TGTGCCAGCAGCTTAGGCAGTCGGGGGGGCTCCCACGAGCAGTACTTC. Translation gives CASSLGSRGGSHEQYF. This rearrangement joins TRBV11-3 to TRBJ2-7; 8 nucleotides align to TRBD2. Germline V gene lookup returns CDR1 SGHNT and CDR2 YENEEA. The CDR3 covers 16 residues.

This clone was detected only a few times. This chain links TRBV6-5 with TRBJ2-1; 8 bases are shared with TRBD2. With V trimmed by 3 bases and J by 10 bases, 11 bases remained unmatched. This CDR3 region has 15 residues. Germline assignment: CDR1 MNHEY and CDR2 SVGAGI. DNA for the CDR3: TGTGCCAGCAGTTATGAGGCTAGCGGGCAGGGGGAGCAGTTCTTC. Protein sequence: CASSYEASGQGEQFF.

The genes are TRBV5-1 and TRBJ2-3; the match to TRBD2 covers 9 bases. The V gene's germline CDR1 is SGHRS and CDR2 YFSETQ. This CDR3 region has 17 residues. Germline trimming cut 3 bases from V and 0 bases from J; bases unmatched to any gene: 8. Here the CDR3 DNA reads TGCGCCAGCAGCTCGGGACTAGCAGACTTTAGCACAGATACGCAGTATTTT. It codes for CASSSGLADFSTDTQYF.

This clone was seen a handful of times. The genes are TRBV6-5 and TRBJ2-3, with unresolved D. The CDR3 is 14 amino acids. Trimming took off 1 base at V and 9 bases at J, with 14 bases between the two ends. Looked up from germline, CDR1 is MNHEY and CDR2 is SVGAGI. The CDR3 loop is CASSYLASPHTQYF. The CDR3, as DNA: TGTGCCAGCAGTTACTTAGCCAGTCCGCACACGCAGTATTTT.

The chain couples TRBV30 to TRBJ1-1; D gene uncertain. The CDR3 is 13 amino acids. V lost 0 bases and J 0 bases, leaving 5 bases between the germline ends. Per the germline V gene, CDR1 is GTSNPN and CDR2 is SVGIG (reference sequence). The chain's CDR3 is CAWSVQMNTEAFF. The DNA of the CDR3 is TGTGCCTGGAGTGTGCAGATGAACACTGAAGCTTTCTTT.

This clone was observed once. The gene calls are TRBV11-3 and TRBJ1-6; the match to TRBD1 covers 7 bases. The CDR3 is 15 residues long. With 5 bases clipped from V and 5 bases from J, the junction kept 6 bases outside the gene matches. The V gene's germline CDR1 is SGHNT and CDR2 YENEEA. CDR3 coding DNA: TGTGCCAGCAGCCCCCGAGGACAGGATAATTCACCCCTCCACTTT. It encodes CASSPRGQDNSPLHF.

The genes are TRBV2 and TRBJ1-2; 8 positions agree with TRBD1. The CDR3 runs to 14 residues. The ends lost 9 bases at V and 3 bases at J; junction bases unmatched: 9. The germline V gene encodes CDR1 SNHLY and CDR2 FYNNEI. The CDR3 DNA follows: TGTGCCAGTGGACAGGGAATTCGGGACTATGGCTACACCTTC. It yields the protein CASGQGIRDYGYTF.

The chain is built from TRBV6-1 and TRBJ1-2; tentatively, D is TRBD1 (5 bases). The CDR3 consists of 17 residues. V shed 3 bases and J shed 4 bases, with 21 bases lying between them. Germline CDR1 reads MNHNS; CDR2 reads SASEGT. The CDR3 loop reads CASSDLGLKGRAYGYTF. CDR3 in DNA: TGTGCCAGCAGTGACCTCGGGTTGAAGGGGAGGGCCTATGGCTACACCTTC.